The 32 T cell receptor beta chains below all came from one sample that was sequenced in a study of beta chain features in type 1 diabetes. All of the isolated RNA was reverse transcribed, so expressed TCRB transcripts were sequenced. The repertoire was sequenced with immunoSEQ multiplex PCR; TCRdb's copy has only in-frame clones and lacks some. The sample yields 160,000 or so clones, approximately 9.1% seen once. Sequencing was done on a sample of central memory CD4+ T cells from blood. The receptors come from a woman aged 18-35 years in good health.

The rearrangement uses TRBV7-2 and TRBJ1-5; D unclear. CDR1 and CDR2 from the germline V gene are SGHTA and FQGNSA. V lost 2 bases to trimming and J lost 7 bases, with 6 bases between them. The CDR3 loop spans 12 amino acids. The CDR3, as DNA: TGTGCCAGCAGCTTAATGCGACAGCCCCAGCATTTT. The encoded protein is CASSLMRQPQHF. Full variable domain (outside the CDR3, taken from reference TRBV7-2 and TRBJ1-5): GAGVSQSPSNKVTEKGKDVELRCDPISGHTALYWYRQSLGQGLEFLIYFQGNSAPDKSGLPSDRFSAERTGGSVSTLTIQRTQQEDSAVYLCASSLMRQPQHFGDGTRLSIL.

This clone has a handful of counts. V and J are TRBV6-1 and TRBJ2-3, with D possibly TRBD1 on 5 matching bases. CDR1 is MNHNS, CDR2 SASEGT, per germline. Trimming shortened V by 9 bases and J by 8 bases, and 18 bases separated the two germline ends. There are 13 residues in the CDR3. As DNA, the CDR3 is TGTGCCAGTCTATTTTCGGGTAGGGGTACGCAGTATTTT. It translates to CASLFSGRGTQYF.

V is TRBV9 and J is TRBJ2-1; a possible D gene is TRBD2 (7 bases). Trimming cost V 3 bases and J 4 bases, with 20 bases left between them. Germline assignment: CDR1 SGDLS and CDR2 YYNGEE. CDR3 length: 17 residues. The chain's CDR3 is CASSGDRTGGTYNEQFF. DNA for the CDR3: TGTGCCAGCAGCGGAGACAGGACCGGGGGGACATACAATGAGCAGTTCTTC.

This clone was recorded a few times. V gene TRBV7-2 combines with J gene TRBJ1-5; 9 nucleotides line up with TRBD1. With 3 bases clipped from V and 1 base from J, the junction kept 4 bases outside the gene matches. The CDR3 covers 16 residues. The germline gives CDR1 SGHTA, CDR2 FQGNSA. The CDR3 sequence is CASSLTGTGSNQPQHF. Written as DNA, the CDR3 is TGTGCCAGCAGCTTGACCGGGACAGGGAGCAATCAGCCCCAGCATTTT. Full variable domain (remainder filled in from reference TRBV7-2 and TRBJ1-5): GAGVSQSPSNKVTEKGKDVELRCDPISGHTALYWYRQSLGQGLEFLIYFQGNSAPDKSGLPSDRFSAERTGGSVSTLTIQRTQQEDSAVYLCASSLTGTGSNQPQHFGDGTRLSIL.

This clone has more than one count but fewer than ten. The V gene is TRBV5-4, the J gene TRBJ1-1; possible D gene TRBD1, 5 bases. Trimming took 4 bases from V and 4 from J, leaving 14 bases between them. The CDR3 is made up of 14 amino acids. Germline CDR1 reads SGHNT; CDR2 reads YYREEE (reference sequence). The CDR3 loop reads CASSHPGQGTEAFF. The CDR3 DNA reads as TGTGCCAGCAGCCACCCCGGGCAGGGCACTGAAGCTTTCTTT.

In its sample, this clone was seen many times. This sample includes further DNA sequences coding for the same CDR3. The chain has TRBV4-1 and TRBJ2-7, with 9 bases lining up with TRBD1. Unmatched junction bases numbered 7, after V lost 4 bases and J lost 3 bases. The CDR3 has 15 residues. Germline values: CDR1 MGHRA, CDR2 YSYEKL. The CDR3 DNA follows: TGCGCCAGCAGCCTCCTACAGGGGGCTGGCTACGAGCAGTACTTC. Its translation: CASSLLQGAGYEQYF.

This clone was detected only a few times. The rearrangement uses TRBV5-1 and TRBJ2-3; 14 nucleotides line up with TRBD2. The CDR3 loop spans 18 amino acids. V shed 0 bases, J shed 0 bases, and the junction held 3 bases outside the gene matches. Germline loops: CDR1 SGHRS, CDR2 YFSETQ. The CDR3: CASSLAWTSGRSTDTQYF. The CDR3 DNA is TGCGCCAGCAGCTTGGCCTGGACTAGCGGGAGGAGCACAGATACGCAGTATTTT.

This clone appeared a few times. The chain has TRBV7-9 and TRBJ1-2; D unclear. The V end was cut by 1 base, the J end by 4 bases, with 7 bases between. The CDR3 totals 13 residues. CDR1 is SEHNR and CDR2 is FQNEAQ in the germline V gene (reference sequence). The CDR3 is CASSLDQIYGYTF. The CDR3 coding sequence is TGTGCCAGCAGCTTAGACCAGATCTATGGCTACACCTTC.

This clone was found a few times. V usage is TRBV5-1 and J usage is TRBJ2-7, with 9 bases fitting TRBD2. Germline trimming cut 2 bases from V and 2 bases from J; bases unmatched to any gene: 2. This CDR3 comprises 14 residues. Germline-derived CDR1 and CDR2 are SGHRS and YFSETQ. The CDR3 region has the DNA TGCGCCAGCAGCTTCGGCGGGAGGGCCTACGAGCAGTACTTC. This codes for CASSFGGRAYEQYF.

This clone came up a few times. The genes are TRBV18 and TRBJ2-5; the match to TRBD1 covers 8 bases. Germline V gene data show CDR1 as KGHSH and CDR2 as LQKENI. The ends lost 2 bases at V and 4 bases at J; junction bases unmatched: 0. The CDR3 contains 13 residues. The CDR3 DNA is TGTGCCAGCTCACCAACAGGGGGAGAGACCCAGTACTTC. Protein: CASSPTGGETQYF.

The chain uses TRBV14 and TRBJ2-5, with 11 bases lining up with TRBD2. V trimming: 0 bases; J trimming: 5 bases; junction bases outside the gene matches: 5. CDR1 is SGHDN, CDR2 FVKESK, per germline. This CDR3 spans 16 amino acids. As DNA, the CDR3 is TGTGCCAGCAGCCAAGATCGACGGACTAGCGGGGAGACCCAGTACTTC. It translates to CASSQDRRTSGETQYF.

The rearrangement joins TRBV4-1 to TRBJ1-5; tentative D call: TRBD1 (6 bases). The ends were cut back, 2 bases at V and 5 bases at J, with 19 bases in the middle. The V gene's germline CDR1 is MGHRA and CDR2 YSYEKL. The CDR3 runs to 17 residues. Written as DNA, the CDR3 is TGCGCCAGCAGCCAATACATCGGGACATGGATGGATCAGCCCCAGCATTTT. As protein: CASSQYIGTWMDQPQHF.

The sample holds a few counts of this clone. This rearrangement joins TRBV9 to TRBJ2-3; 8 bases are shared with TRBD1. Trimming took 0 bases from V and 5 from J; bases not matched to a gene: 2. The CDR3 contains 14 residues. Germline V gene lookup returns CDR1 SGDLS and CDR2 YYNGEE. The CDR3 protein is CASSVATGGDTQYF. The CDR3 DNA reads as TGTGCCAGCAGCGTAGCTACAGGGGGAGATACGCAGTATTTT. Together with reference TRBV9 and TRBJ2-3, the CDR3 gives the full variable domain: DSGVTQTPKHLITATGQRVTLRCSPRSGDLSVYWYQQSLDQGLQFLIQYYNGEERAKGNILERFSAQQFPDLHSELNLSSLELGDSALYFCASSVATGGDTQYFGPGTRLTVL.

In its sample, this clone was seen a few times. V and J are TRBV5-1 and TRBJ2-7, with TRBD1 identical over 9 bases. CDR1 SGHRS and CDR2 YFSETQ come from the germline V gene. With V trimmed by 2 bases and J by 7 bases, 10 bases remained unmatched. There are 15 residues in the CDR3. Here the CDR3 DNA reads TGCGCCAGCAGCTTTACACCCGGGACAGGGAATGAGCAGTACTTC. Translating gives CASSFTPGTGNEQYF.

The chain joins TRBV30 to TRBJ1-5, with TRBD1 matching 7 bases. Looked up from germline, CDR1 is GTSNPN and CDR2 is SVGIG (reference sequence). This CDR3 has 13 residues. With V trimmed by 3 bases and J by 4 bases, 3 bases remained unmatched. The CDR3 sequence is CAWSLTGNQPQHF. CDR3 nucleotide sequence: TGTGCCTGGAGCCTGACAGGGAATCAGCCCCAGCATTTT. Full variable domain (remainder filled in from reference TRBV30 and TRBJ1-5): SQTIHQWPATLVQPVGSPLSLECTVEGTSNPNLYWYRQAAGRGLQLLFYSVGIGQISSEVPQNLSASRPQDRQFILSSKKLLLSDSGFYLCAWSLTGNQPQHFGDGTRLSIL.

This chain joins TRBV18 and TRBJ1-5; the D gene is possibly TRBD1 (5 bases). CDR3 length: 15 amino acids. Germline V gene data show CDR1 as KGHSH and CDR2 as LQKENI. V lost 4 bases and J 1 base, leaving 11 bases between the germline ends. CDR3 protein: CASSLQDGSNQPQHF. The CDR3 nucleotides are TGTGCCAGCTCACTACAGGATGGGAGCAATCAGCCCCAGCATTTT.

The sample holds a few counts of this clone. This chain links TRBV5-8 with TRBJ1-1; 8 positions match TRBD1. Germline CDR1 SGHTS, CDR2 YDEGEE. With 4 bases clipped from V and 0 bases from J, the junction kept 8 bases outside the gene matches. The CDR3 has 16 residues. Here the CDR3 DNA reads TGTGCCAGCAGCACTGGACAGGGAGGGATGAACACTGAAGCTTTCTTT. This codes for CASSTGQGGMNTEAFF.

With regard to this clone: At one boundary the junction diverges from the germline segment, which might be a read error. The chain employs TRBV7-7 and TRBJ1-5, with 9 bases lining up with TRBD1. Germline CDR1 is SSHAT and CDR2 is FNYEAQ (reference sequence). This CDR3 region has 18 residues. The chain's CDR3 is CASSLSLCRDRVHQPQHF. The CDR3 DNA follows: TGTGCTAGCAGCTTATCCTTGTGCAGGGACAGGGTCCATCAGCCCCAGCATTTT.

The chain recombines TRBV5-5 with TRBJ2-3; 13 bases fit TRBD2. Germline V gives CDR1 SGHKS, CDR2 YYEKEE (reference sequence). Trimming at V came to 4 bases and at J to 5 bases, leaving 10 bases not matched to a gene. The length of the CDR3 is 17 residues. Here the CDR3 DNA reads TGTGCCAGCAGCCAACGACTAGCGGGAGGTGTGGGAGATACGCAGTATTTT. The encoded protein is CASSQRLAGGVGDTQYF.

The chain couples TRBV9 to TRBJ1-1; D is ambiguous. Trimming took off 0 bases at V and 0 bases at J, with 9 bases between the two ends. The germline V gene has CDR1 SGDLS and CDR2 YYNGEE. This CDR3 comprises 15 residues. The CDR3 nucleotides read TGTGCCAGCAGCGTAGACGGGTATATGAACACTGAAGCTTTCTTT. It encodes CASSVDGYMNTEAFF.

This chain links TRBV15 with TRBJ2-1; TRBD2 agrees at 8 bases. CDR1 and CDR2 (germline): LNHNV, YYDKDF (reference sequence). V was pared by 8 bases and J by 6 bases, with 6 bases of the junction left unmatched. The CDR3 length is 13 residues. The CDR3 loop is CATERGGANEQFF. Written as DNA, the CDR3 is TGTGCCACCGAACGGGGGGGTGCCAATGAGCAGTTCTTC. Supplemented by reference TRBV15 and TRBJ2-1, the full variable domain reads DAMVIQNPRYQVTQFGKPVTLSCSQTLNHNVMYWYQQKSSQAPKLLFHYYDKDFNNEADTPDNFQSRRPNTSFCFLDIRSPGLGDTAMYLCATERGGANEQFFGPGTRLTVL.

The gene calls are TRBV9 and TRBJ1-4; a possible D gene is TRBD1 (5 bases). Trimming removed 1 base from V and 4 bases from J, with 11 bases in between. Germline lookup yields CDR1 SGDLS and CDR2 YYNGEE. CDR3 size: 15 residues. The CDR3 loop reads CASSVSGAGNEKLFF. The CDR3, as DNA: TGTGCCAGCAGCGTAAGTGGGGCAGGTAATGAAAAACTGTTTTTT.

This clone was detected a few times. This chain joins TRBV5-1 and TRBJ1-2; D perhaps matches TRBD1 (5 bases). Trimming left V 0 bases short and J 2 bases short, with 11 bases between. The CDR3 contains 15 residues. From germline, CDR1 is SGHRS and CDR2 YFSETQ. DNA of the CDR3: TGCGCCAGCAGCTTGGAGAAGGGGCAAAACTATGGCTACACCTTC. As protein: CASSLEKGQNYGYTF.

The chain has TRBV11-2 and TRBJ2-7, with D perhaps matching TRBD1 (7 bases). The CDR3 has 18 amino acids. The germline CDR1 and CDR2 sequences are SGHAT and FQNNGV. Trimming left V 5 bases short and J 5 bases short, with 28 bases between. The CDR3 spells CASSGRGVGGTAPHEQYF. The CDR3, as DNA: TGTGCCAGCAGCGGCCGCGGGGTCGGAGGGACAGCCCCCCACGAGCAGTACTTC.

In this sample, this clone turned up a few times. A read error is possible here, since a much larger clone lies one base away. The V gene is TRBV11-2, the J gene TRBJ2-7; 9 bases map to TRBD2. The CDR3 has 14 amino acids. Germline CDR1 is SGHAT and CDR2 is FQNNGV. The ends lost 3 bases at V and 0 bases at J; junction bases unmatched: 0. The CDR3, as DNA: TGTGCCAGCAGCTTTAGCGGGGGCTCCTACGAGCAGTACTTC. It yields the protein CASSFSGGSYEQYF.

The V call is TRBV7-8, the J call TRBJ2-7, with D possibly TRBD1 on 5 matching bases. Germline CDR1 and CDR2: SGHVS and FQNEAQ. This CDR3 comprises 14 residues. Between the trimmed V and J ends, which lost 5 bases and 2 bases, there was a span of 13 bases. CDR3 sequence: CASSPLSDTYEQYF. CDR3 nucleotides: TGTGCCAGCAGCCCTCTCTCGGACACCTACGAGCAGTACTTC.

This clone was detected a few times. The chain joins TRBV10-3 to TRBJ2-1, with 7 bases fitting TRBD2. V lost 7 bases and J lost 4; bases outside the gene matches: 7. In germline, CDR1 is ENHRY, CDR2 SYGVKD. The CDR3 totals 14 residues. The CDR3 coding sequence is TGTGCCATCAACGGCGGTAGCGGGTACAATGAGCAGTTCTTC. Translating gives CAINGGSGYNEQFF.

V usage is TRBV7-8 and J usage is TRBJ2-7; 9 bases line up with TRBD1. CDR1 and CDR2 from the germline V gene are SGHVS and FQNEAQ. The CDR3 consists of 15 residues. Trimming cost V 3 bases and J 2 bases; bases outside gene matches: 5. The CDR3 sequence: CASSFRGQGPYEQYF. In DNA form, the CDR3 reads TGTGCCAGCAGCTTCCGGGGACAGGGCCCCTACGAGCAGTACTTC.

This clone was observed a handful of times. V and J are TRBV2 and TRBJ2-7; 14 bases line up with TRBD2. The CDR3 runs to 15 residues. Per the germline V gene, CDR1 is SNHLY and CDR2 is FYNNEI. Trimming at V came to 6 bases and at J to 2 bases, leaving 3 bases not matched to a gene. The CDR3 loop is CASRRLAGGPYEQYF. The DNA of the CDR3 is TGTGCCAGCAGGAGACTAGCGGGGGGGCCCTACGAGCAGTACTTC.

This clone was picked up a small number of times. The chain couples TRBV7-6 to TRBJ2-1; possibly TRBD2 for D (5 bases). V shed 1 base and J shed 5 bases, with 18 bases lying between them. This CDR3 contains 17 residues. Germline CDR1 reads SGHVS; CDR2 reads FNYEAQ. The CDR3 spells CASSLGIAQLPDNEQFF. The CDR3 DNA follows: TGTGCCAGCAGCTTAGGAATAGCGCAACTACCGGACAATGAGCAGTTCTTC.

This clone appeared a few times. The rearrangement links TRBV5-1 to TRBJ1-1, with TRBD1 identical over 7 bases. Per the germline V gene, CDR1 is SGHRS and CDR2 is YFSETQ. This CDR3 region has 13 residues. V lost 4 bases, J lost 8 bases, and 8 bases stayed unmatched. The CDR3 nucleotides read TGCGCCAGCAGCCTGGGAGGGGACAGAGAAGCTTTCTTT. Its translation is CASSLGGDREAFF.

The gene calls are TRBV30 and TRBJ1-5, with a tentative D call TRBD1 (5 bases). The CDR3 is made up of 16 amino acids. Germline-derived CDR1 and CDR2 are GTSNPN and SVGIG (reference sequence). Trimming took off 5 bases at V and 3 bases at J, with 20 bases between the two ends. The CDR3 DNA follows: TGTGCCTGGTCCTCCACTTCCAGGGTCTTCAATCAGCCCCAGCATTTT. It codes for CAWSSTSRVFNQPQHF.